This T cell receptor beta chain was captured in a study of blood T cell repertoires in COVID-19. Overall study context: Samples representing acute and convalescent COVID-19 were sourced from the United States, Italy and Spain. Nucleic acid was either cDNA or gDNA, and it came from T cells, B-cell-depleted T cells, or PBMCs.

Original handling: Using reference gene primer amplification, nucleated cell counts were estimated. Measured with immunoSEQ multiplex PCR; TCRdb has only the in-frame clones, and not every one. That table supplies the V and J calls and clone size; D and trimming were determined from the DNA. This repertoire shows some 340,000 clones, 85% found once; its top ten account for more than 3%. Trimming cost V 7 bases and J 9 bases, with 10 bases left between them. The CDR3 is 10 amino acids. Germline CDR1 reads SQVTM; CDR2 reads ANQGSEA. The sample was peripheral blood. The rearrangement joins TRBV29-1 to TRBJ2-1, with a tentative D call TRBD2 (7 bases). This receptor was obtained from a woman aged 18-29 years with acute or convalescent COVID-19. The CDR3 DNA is TGCAGCGCGGGGGGCCGTGAGCAGTTCTTC. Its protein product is CSAGGREQFF.